The 10 T cell receptor beta chains below come from one sample, sequenced in a study of T cell changes during pregnancy in multiple sclerosis. Data came from immunoSEQ multiplex PCR; TCRdb stores just in-frame clones and leaves some out. The sample shows tens of thousands of clones, 90% to 95% of them seen only once. The material sequenced was CD4+ T cells from peripheral blood mononuclear cells, taken before pregnancy. These receptors came from a female donor with multiple sclerosis, enrolled in a pregnancy study.

This clone has a single count. The chain links TRBV2 to TRBJ1-5; a possible D gene is TRBD1 (5 bases). The CDR3 contains 15 residues. Deletions cut 4 bases from V and 2 bases from J, with 12 bases between. The germline gives CDR1 SNHLY, CDR2 FYNNEI. This chain's CDR3 is CASSGWGPGNQPQHF. The CDR3 bases are TGTGCCAGCAGTGGCTGGGGCCCGGGCAATCAGCCCCAGCATTTT. Supplemented by reference TRBV2 and TRBJ1-5, the full variable domain reads EPEVTQTPSHQVTQMGQEVILRCVPISNHLYFYWYRQILGQKVEFLVSFYNNEISEKSEIFDDQFSVERPDGSNFTLKIRSTKLEDSAMYFCASSGWGPGNQPQHFGDGTRLSIL.

This clone was picked up a small number of times. The chain recombines TRBV11-2 with TRBJ1-1, with 7 bases lining up with TRBD1. The junction had 5 bases not matched to a gene; V was cut back by 1 base and J by 0 bases. Germline-derived CDR1 and CDR2 are SGHAT and FQNNGV. The CDR3 is 16 amino acids. CDR3 residues: CASSLAPGTVNTEAFF. The CDR3, as DNA: TGTGCCAGCAGCTTAGCCCCCGGGACAGTGAACACTGAAGCTTTCTTT.

The chain carries TRBV29-1 and TRBJ2-2, with D perhaps TRBD1 (7 bases). V was clipped by 3 bases and J by 5 bases, with 16 bases between them. Germline CDR1 and CDR2: SQVTM and ANQGSEA. The CDR3 consists of 15 residues. This CDR3 reads CSVELTGRRTGELFF. CDR3 nucleotide sequence: TGCAGCGTTGAGCTGACAGGGAGGAGGACCGGGGAGCTGTTTTTT.

The J gene is TRBJ2-3, the V gene TRBV7-9; the D gene is possibly TRBD1 (5 bases). This CDR3 has 12 residues. Germline V gene sequence: CDR1 SEHNR, CDR2 FQNEAQ (reference sequence). The V and J ends lost 5 bases and 3 bases respectively, with 6 bases between them. CDR3 sequence: CASSPGTDTQYF. The CDR3, as DNA: TGTGCCAGCAGCCCAGGGACAGATACGCAGTATTTT.

Only one count was recorded for this clone. The genes are TRBV5-1 and TRBJ2-1; possible D gene TRBD2, 5 bases. The V gene's germline CDR1 is SGHRS and CDR2 YFSETQ. The CDR3 is 15 amino acids. Trimming shortened V by 3 bases and J by 6 bases, and 16 bases separated the two germline ends. This chain's CDR3 is CASSSGYLDSNEQFF. CDR3 coding DNA: TGCGCCAGCAGCTCGGGATACTTAGATAGCAATGAGCAGTTCTTC.

The chain links TRBV11-1 to TRBJ2-5, with D maybe TRBD1 (5 bases). The CDR3 loop spans 12 amino acids. The V gene lost 5 bases and the J gene lost 5 bases, with 9 bases spanning the gap. Germline V CDR1 and CDR2: SGHAT, FQDESV (reference sequence). The CDR3 coding sequence is TGTGCCAGCAGCCCAGGGTTGGAGACCCAGTACTTC. As protein: CASSPGLETQYF.

The CDR3 DNA follows: TGTGCCAGCAGCTTAGGGGACAGGGGGCCGCTGGGAGAAAAACTGTTTTTT. This sequence encodes CASSLGDRGPLGEKLFF. The rearrangement links TRBV5-4 to TRBJ1-4; 12 bases match TRBD1. V shed 2 bases and J 8 bases; nucleotides not matched to a gene: 10. The CDR3 totals 17 residues. CDR1 is SGHNT, CDR2 YYREEE, per germline (reference sequence).

The chain couples TRBV9 to TRBJ1-1; TRBD1 might be the D (5 bases). This CDR3 has 15 residues. CDR1 and CDR2 from the germline V gene are SGDLS and YYNGEE. With 1 base removed from V and 1 base from J, the gap between germline ends came to 11 bases. CDR3 DNA sequence: TGTGCCAGCAGCGTATCTGGACACTCGAACACTGAAGCTTTCTTT. Amino acid sequence: CASSVSGHSNTEAFF.

As concerns this clone: Distinct nucleotide sequences in the sample also encode this CDR3. The gene calls are TRBV7-2 and TRBJ1-5, with a possible D match to TRBD1 (5 bases). Trimming removed 5 bases at V and 4 bases at J, with 9 bases between. Germline V CDR1 and CDR2: SGHTA, FQGNSA. This CDR3 contains 13 residues. The CDR3: CASSPRGNQPQHF. CDR3 coding DNA: TGTGCCAGCAGCCCACGGGGGAATCAGCCCCAGCATTTT.

The chain combines TRBV5-1 with TRBJ2-1; TRBD1 matches at 9 bases. Germline CDR1 and CDR2: SGHRS and YFSETQ. The CDR3 contains 17 residues. V gave up 7 bases and J gave up 3 bases; unmatched junction bases: 14. Written as DNA, the CDR3 is TGCGCCAGCGGGGGGACAGGGAAAGTCTTAAACTACAATGAGCAGTTCTTC. Its translation: CASGGTGKVLNYNEQFF.